A selection of T cell receptor beta chains follows, all from one sample in a study of Ad26.COV2.S vaccination and SARS-CoV-2 variants. Clones were read by immunoSEQ multiplex PCR, and TCRdb kept only the in-frame ones, dropping some. The table records about 250,000 clones, approximately 88% of them present only once. The source material was peripheral blood, sampled in a trial of Ad26.COV2.S vaccine versus placebo. These receptors all stem from a person aged 18-65 years who received the Ad26.COV2.S COVID-19 vaccine or a placebo. The conserved cysteine and the conserved F or W are not part of the CDR3 here. Only part of the rows carry a size: once, few, many, or a class if the clone is expanded.

>TRBV4-3|TRBJ2-3|NA
ASSQDGGSADTQY
>TRBV5-1|TRBJ1-2|NA
ASSLRLGEGYGYT
>TRBV6-5|TRBJ1-1|NA
ASSTPGTEAF
>TRBV30|TRBJ1-1|once
AWRDRVTEAF
>TRBV4-1|TRBJ1-4|NA
ASNPTLQGRDEKLF
>TRBV18|TRBJ2-5|NA
ASSPIQSEYQETQY
>TRBV7-9|TRBJ2-4|NA
ASSFNTAGGDIQY
>TRBV7-3|TRBJ1-2|NA
ASSRDSTNYGYT
>TRBV9|TRBJ2-2|NA
ASSVVGEAGELF
>TRBV11-1|TRBJ2-5|NA
ASQFEWQETQY
>TRBV5-1|TRBJ2-5|NA
ASSSEGQETQY
>TRBV4-3|TRBJ1-5|NA
ASSQERQGPNQPQH
>TRBV4-1|TRBJ1-3|NA
ASSQGRGFGNTIY
>TRBV7-9|TRBJ2-5|NA
ASSLAWTSDQETQY
>TRBV5-6|TRBJ1-1|NA
ASSFTPGANTEAF
>TRBV3-1/TRBV3-2|TRBJ1-2|NA
ASSQDGGGPSANYGYT
>TRBV6-5|TRBJ2-3|NA
ASSPTDKADTQY
>TRBV19|TRBJ1-2|NA
ASSSQGLGYT
>TRBV6-5|TRBJ2-2|NA
ASNTGKNTGELF
>TRBV14|TRBJ2-3|NA
ASSQGFSGPDTQY
>TRBV5-1|TRBJ2-5|NA
ASSLAGGGAPTQETQY
>TRBV19|TRBJ1-3|once
ASSIGPGTGNTIY
>TRBV2|TRBJ2-5|NA
ASRGEETQY
>TRBV30|TRBJ2-1|few
AWRTGKEQF
>TRBV5-6|TRBJ2-7|NA
ASSQRAYEQY
>TRBV6-2/TRBV6-3|TRBJ2-7|NA
ASSLNGASYEQY
>TRBV5-1|TRBJ2-1|NA
ASSSLPAGTASRGNEQF
>TRBV9|TRBJ1-5|NA
ASSVGMSNQPQH
>TRBV10-3|TRBJ1-2|NA
AISGGYGYT